Shown below are 25 T cell receptor beta chains from a single sample sequenced in a study of neurological immune-mediated disorders. Each CDR3 protein is one row after TCRdb ran MiXCR on the 5' RACE reads. The repertoire has fewer than 30,000 distinct CDR3 sequences, about 6.3% of them found once; the top ten carry around 5%. Sequencing input: PBMCs. The receptors originated from a woman aged 40-49 years in good health.

This clonotype was observed a handful of times. The gene calls are TRBV6-2 or TRBV6-3 and TRBJ2-7; 7 bases are a match to TRBD2. Germline V gene lookup returns CDR1 MNHEY and CDR2 SVGEGT. The V segment lost 6 bases and the J segment 5 bases; nucleotides outside the gene matches: 10. CDR3 length: 14 residues. CDR3 in amino acids: CASRPSGVQDEQYF. The CDR3 coding sequence is TGTGCCAGCAGACCTAGCGGAGTTCAAGACGAGCAGTACTTC.

This clonotype appeared many times. The rearrangement uses TRBV14 and TRBJ2-7; the D call may be TRBD1 or TRBD2 (5 bases each). Germline V CDR1 and CDR2: SGHDN, FVKESK. This CDR3 comprises 16 residues. The ends were cut back, 5 bases at V and 2 bases at J, with 19 bases in the middle. CDR3 coding DNA: TGTGCCAGCAGCAACATCGGGGCAGGCCAACCCTACGAGCAGTACTTC. Amino acids: CASSNIGAGQPYEQYF. The full variable domain, completed using reference TRBV14 and TRBJ2-7, is EAGVTQFPSHSVIEKGQTVTLRCDPISGHDNLYWYRRVMGKEIKFLLHFVKESKQDESGMPNNRFLAERTGGTYSTLKVQPAELEDSGVYFCASSNIGAGQPYEQYFGPGTRLTVT.

This clonotype has more than one count but fewer than ten. J is TRBJ2-7 and V is TRBV20-1; 12 bases map to TRBD2. The CDR3 spans 14 residues. The V and J ends lost 5 bases and 4 bases, in that order; junction bases with no gene match: 6. Looked up from germline, CDR1 is DFQATT and CDR2 is SNEGSKA (reference sequence). Here the CDR3 reads CSAGRLAGVYEQYF. DNA of the CDR3: TGCAGTGCTGGACGACTAGCGGGGGTTTACGAGCAGTACTTC.

At least ten counts were recorded for this clonotype. This chain links TRBV2 with TRBJ2-1; 8 positions match TRBD2. J gave up 9 bases and V 7 bases, and 5 bases lay outside the gene matches. The CDR3 is 12 amino acids. The germline CDR1 and CDR2 sequences are SNHLY and FYNNEI. The CDR3 DNA reads TGTGCCAGCAATTCGGGAGGGAGTGAGCAGTTCTTC. Translation gives CASNSGGSEQFF.

This clonotype was seen many times. The chain links TRBV5-1 to TRBJ1-2; 11 nucleotides line up with TRBD1. The V and J ends lost 7 bases and 0 bases, in that order; junction bases with no gene match: 11. Germline CDR1 and CDR2: SGHRS and YFSETQ. The CDR3 runs 17 residues. Written as DNA, the CDR3 is TGCGCCAGCTCCCCCTCGGGACAGGGGGAATCTAACTATGGCTACACCTTC. Translation: CASSPSGQGESNYGYTF.

This clonotype was counted ten times or more. The chain is built from TRBV3-1 and TRBJ2-2; D might be TRBD1 or TRBD2, each matching 5 bases. This CDR3 is 17 amino acids long. V was cut by 1 base and J by 4 bases, with 16 bases left in between. Germline CDR1 is LGHDT and CDR2 is YNNKEL (reference sequence). The CDR3 is CASSQVIWGRSTGELFF. DNA for the CDR3: TGTGCCAGCAGCCAAGTAATTTGGGGGAGAAGCACCGGGGAGCTGTTTTTT. The whole variable domain, filled in from reference TRBV3-1 and TRBJ2-2, reads DTAVSQTPKYLVTQMGNDKSIKCEQNLGHDTMYWYKQDSKKFLKIMFSYNNKELIINETVPNRFSPKSPDKAHLNLHINSLELGDSAVYFCASSQVIWGRSTGELFFGEGSRLTVL.

This clonotype was recorded at least ten times. V usage is TRBV12-3 or TRBV12-4 and J usage is TRBJ2-2; weak D call: TRBD2 (5 bases). V lost 6 bases, J lost 1 base, and 9 bases lay in between. The CDR3 totals 14 residues. The DNA of the CDR3 is TGTGCCAGCAGCACCGAGGGGAACACCGGGGAGCTGTTTTTT. This sequence encodes CASSTEGNTGELFF.

This clonotype was counted a single time. The V gene is TRBV28, the J gene TRBJ2-1; D may be TRBD2 (6 bases). V was pared by 1 base and J by 6 bases, with 16 bases between. Germline CDR1 is MDHEN and CDR2 is SYDVKM. The CDR3 is 16 residues long. The CDR3 sequence is CASSLSLGRTRNEQFF. The CDR3 DNA sequence: TGTGCCAGCAGTTTATCACTGGGGAGGACTCGCAATGAGCAGTTCTTC.

This clonotype was recorded at least ten times. This chain connects TRBV19 to TRBJ2-3, with 8 bases that match TRBD2. The CDR3 loop spans 14 amino acids. Unmatched junction bases numbered 2, after V lost 3 bases and J lost 3 bases. CDR1 LNHDA and CDR2 SQIVND come from the germline V gene (reference sequence). For the CDR3, the DNA is TGTGCCAGTAGTATCGCGGGAGGAACAGATACGCAGTATTTT. Residues: CASSIAGGTDTQYF.

This clonotype was detected ten times or more. The rearrangement uses TRBV7-6 and TRBJ1-4; no firm D call. CDR1 is SGHVS and CDR2 is FNYEAQ in the germline V gene. CDR3 length: 17 amino acids. Trimming removed 4 bases from V and 7 bases from J, with 22 bases in between. CDR3: CASSSGLRSLWSEKLFF. DNA for the CDR3: TGTGCCAGCAGCTCCGGTCTGAGATCCCTTTGGAGTGAAAAACTGTTTTTT.

Many counts were recorded for this clonotype. The chain recombines TRBV7-8 with TRBJ2-1; TRBD1 is a possible D gene (5 bases). V lost 2 bases, J lost 6 bases, and 23 bases lay in between. CDR1 SGHVS and CDR2 FQNEAQ come from the germline V gene. CDR3 size: 18 residues. The CDR3 is CASSLLSRSLGVFNEQFF. DNA of the CDR3: TGTGCCAGCAGCTTATTATCCCGGTCCCTAGGGGTCTTCAATGAGCAGTTCTTC.

This clonotype was seen many times. This rearrangement joins TRBV5-1 to TRBJ1-3; 7 bases are a match to TRBD1. The V segment lost 1 base and the J segment 2 bases; nucleotides outside the gene matches: 6. The germline gives CDR1 SGHRS, CDR2 YFSETQ. The CDR3 sequence is 16 residues long. CDR3 region: CASSLFPGGTGNTIYF. In nucleotides, the CDR3 is TGCGCCAGCAGCTTGTTTCCAGGGGGAACTGGAAACACCATATATTTT.

In its sample, this clonotype was seen many times. The CDR3 protein is CASSQDIAGGGTYTQYF. As DNA, the CDR3 is TGTGCCAGCAGCCAAGATATAGCGGGCGGGGGCACGTATACGCAGTATTTT. The chain recombines TRBV4-2 with TRBJ2-3; possible D gene TRBD2, 7 bases. The V gene's germline CDR1 is LGHNA and CDR2 YNFKEQ. There are 17 residues in the CDR3. V shed 0 bases and J shed 7 bases, with 20 bases lying between them.

This clonotype was seen ten or more times. The J gene is TRBJ2-3, the V gene TRBV20-1; no clear D. The ends were cut back, 3 bases at V and 0 bases at J, with 13 bases in the middle. CDR1 is DFQATT, CDR2 SNEGSKA, per germline (reference sequence). This CDR3 region has 15 residues. CDR3 coding DNA: TGCAGTGCTAGTGACCCTTCTTTGAGCACAGATACGCAGTATTTT. Amino acids: CSASDPSLSTDTQYF.

Ten or more counts support this clonotype. This chain joins TRBV29-1 and TRBJ2-2, with D possibly TRBD1 on 6 matching bases. The CDR3 runs 15 residues. The germline CDR1 and CDR2 sequences are SQVTM and ANQGSEA. V was pared by 4 bases and J by 0 bases, with 12 bases between. The CDR3 sequence: CSVVIGTTNTGELFF. The CDR3 nucleotides are TGCAGCGTTGTAATAGGGACAACGAACACCGGGGAGCTGTTTTTT.

The sample holds many counts of this clonotype. The chain carries TRBV20-1 and TRBJ1-1; no reliable D call. Germline-derived CDR1 and CDR2 are DFQATT and SNEGSKA (reference sequence). The V end was cut by 5 bases, the J end by 1 base, with 14 bases between. The CDR3 spans 14 residues. The CDR3: CSAGSVRTNTEAFF. The CDR3 coding sequence is TGCAGTGCTGGATCCGTAAGGACGAACACTGAAGCTTTCTTT.

This clonotype was detected many times. The chain joins TRBV7-2 to TRBJ2-5; 8 bases fit TRBD1. This CDR3 spans 15 amino acids. V lost 5 bases, J lost 4 bases, and 9 bases stayed unmatched. CDR1 is SGHTA and CDR2 is FQGNSA in the germline V gene. The DNA for the CDR3 is TGTGCCAGCAGCACCACCGGACAGGGTGGAGAGACCCAGTACTTC. The encoded protein is CASSTTGQGGETQYF. Looking up the rest from reference TRBV7-2 and TRBJ2-5 gives the full variable domain: GAGVSQSPSNKVTEKGKDVELRCDPISGHTALYWYRQSLGQGLEFLIYFQGNSAPDKSGLPSDRFSAERTGGSVSTLTIQRTQQEDSAVYLCASSTTGQGGETQYFGPGTRLLVL.

This clonotype was observed many times. The chain carries TRBV5-1 and TRBJ1-1; weak D call: TRBD1 (5 bases). The CDR3 runs to 14 residues. V lost 5 bases to trimming and J lost 1 base, with 12 bases between them. CDR1 and CDR2 (germline): SGHRS, YFSETQ. The CDR3 coding sequence is TGCGCCAGCAGTTACTCCGGGACGAACACTGAAGCTTTCTTT. It translates to CASSYSGTNTEAFF.

The table lists this clonotype with many counts. This chain links TRBV29-1 with TRBJ2-7; possibly TRBD1 or TRBD2 for D (6 bases each). Trimming took off 7 bases at V and 6 bases at J, with 22 bases between the two ends. The germline V gene has CDR1 SQVTM and CDR2 ANQGSEA. This CDR3 comprises 14 residues. The CDR3 region is CSATGQRRDGEQYF. Written as DNA, the CDR3 is TGCAGCGCTACGGGACAACGGAGGGATGGCGAGCAGTACTTC.

This clonotype was found many times. The chain combines TRBV7-6 with TRBJ1-5; no reliable D call. Germline-derived CDR1 and CDR2 are SGHVS and FNYEAQ. V lost 3 bases to trimming and J lost 9 bases, with 15 bases between them. This CDR3 has 14 residues. The CDR3 is CASSFSGSDRPQHF. For the CDR3, the DNA is TGTGCCAGCAGCTTTTCTGGCAGTGATAGGCCCCAGCATTTT.

This clonotype was counted ten times or more. This chain connects TRBV3-1 to TRBJ1-2, with D tentatively TRBD1 (6 bases). The CDR3 runs to 14 residues. CDR1 and CDR2 from the germline V gene are LGHDT and YNNKEL (reference sequence). V dropped 2 bases and J dropped 8 bases, with 15 bases sitting between them. CDR3 sequence reads: CASSQRRPGEGYTF. CDR3 sequence (DNA): TGTGCCAGCAGCCAAAGAAGGCCAGGGGAAGGCTACACCTTC.

This clonotype occurred many times. The genes are TRBV6-5 and TRBJ2-1; 9 bases match TRBD2. Germline values: CDR1 MNHEY, CDR2 SVGAGI. Trimming cost V 4 bases and J 5 bases; bases outside gene matches: 9. The CDR3 extends over 16 amino acids. This CDR3 is CASSFVSSGIDNEQFF. The CDR3, as DNA: TGTGCCAGCAGTTTTGTTTCTAGCGGGATTGACAATGAGCAGTTCTTC.

This clonotype was seen many times. This chain connects TRBV20-1 to TRBJ2-2, with TRBD1 matching over 9 bases. The germline gives CDR1 DFQATT, CDR2 SNEGSKA (reference sequence). CDR3 length: 16 residues. The V segment lost 1 base and the J segment 2 bases; nucleotides outside the gene matches: 5. In DNA form, the CDR3 reads TGCAGTGCTAGAGCTACAGGGGGCCCTAACACCGGGGAGCTGTTTTTT. Residues: CSARATGGPNTGELFF.

This clonotype was recorded many times. This chain uses TRBV11-2 with TRBJ2-2; unclear D gene. The CDR3 runs to 12 residues. The V gene lost 5 bases and the J gene lost 5 bases, with 6 bases spanning the gap. CDR1 SGHAT and CDR2 FQNNGV come from the germline V gene. The CDR3 reads CASSLVTGELFF. In DNA form, the CDR3 reads TGTGCCAGCAGCCTAGTTACCGGGGAGCTGTTTTTT.

This clonotype was seen repeatedly, ten times or more. This chain joins TRBV12-3 or TRBV12-4 and TRBJ1-1; D might be TRBD1 (6 bases). V lost 5 bases, J lost 2 bases, and 21 bases lay in between. CDR3 length equals 17 residues. For the CDR3, the DNA is TGTGCCAGCAGTCCCCAAGGGGCGGGACAACAAAACACTGAAGCTTTCTTT. Its translation: CASSPQGAGQQNTEAFF.